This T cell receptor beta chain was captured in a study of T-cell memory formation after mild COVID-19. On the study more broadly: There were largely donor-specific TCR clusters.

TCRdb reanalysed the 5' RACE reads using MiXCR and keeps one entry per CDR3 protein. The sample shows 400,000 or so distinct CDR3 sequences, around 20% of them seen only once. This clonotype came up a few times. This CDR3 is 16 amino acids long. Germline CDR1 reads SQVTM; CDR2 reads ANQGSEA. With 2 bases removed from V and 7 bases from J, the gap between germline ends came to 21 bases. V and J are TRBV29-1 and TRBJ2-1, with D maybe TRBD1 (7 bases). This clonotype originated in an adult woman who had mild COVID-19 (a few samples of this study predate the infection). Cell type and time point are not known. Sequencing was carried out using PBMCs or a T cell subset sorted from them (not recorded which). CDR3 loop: CSVERIGGGAGNEQFF. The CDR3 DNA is TGCAGCGTTGAACGAATAGGGGGCGGCGCGGGGAATGAGCAGTTCTTC.